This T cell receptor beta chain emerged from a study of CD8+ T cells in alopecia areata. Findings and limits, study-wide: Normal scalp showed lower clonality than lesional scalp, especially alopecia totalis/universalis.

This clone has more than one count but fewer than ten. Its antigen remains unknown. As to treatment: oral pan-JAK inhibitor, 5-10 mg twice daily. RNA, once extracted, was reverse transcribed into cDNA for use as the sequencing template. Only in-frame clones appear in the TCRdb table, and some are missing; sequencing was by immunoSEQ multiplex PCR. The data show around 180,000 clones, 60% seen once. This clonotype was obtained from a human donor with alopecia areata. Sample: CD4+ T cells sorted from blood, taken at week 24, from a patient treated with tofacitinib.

The CDR3 DNA reads as TGTGCCAGCAGCCCCCTCGGTGCGACGGATAACTATGGCTACACCTTC. This encodes CASSPLGATDNYGYTF. The chain joins TRBV14 to TRBJ1-2; D is undetermined. Trimming took 4 bases from V and 1 from J, leaving 16 bases between them. This CDR3 spans 16 amino acids. The germline gives CDR1 SGHDN, CDR2 FVKESK.